The present T cell receptor (beta chain) was sequenced within a study of T cells and Merkel cell carcinoma outcomes. Whole-study findings and limits: In Merkel cell carcinoma, repertoire and T-cell density reportedly predicted outcomes.

This CDR3 contains 14 residues. V was pared by 7 bases and J by 2 bases, with 15 bases between. CDR1 is SEHNR and CDR2 is FQNEAQ in the germline V gene (reference sequence). Sequenced by immunoSEQ multiplex PCR; TCRdb stores in-frame clones only, minus some. Among about 9,200 clones listed, around 80% were seen once. Notes on this clone: What it recognizes is unknown.

The sequence was collected from a human donor with Merkel cell carcinoma. Sequenced: tumor tissue from Merkel cell carcinoma. The genes are TRBV7-9 and TRBJ2-7; D unclear. The DNA of the CDR3 is TGTGCCAGCACCCCGGCCCAAAGGGCCTACGAGCAGTACTTC. It encodes CASTPAQRAYEQYF.